The 13 T cell receptor beta chains in this list originate from one sample, sequenced in a study of T cell repertoires in cytomegalovirus infection. The antigens of these receptors remain unknown. TCRdb reprocessed the reads with MiXCR, giving one entry per CDR3 protein. The sample includes some 900,000 distinct CDR3 sequences, about 30% of them seen just once. The material sequenced was cultured CD8+ T cells from PBMCs, taken from culture after CMV antigen stimulation. Receptors were obtained from a human donor in good health (CMV status not recorded). Some clones in this sample may be carry-over from other donors' samples.

This clonotype was counted only a few times. This chain connects TRBV7-9 to TRBJ2-2; D unclear. The CDR3 consists of 11 residues. Germline CDR1 SEHNR, CDR2 FQNEAQ (reference sequence). V shed 5 bases and J shed 7 bases, with 5 bases lying between them. The CDR3 nucleotides read TGTGCCAGCAGCACCGACGGGGAGCTGTTTTTT. Translating it yields CASSTDGELFF.

This chain links TRBV13 with TRBJ2-1; D might be TRBD2 (6 bases). CDR1 is PRHDT, CDR2 FYEKMQ, per germline (reference sequence). V gave up 5 bases and J gave up 4 bases, with 12 bases separating them. There are 14 residues in the CDR3. As DNA, the CDR3 is TGTGCCAGCAGCATACGACTAGGTTACAATGAGCAGTTCTTC. It encodes CASSIRLGYNEQFF. The full variable domain, in which reference TRBV13 and TRBJ2-1 provide the parts outside the CDR3, is AAGVIQSPRHLIKEKRETATLKCYPIPRHDTVYWYQQGPGQDPQFLISFYEKMQSDKGSIPDRFSAQQFSDYHSELNMSSLELGDSALYFCASSIRLGYNEQFFGPGTRLTVL.

This clonotype was detected many times. The CDR3 region has the DNA TGTGCCAGCAGCTTAGGTCCGACATCCTCGGATGGCTACACCTTC. This encodes CASSLGPTSSDGYTF. The genes are TRBV7-6 and TRBJ1-2; D gene unclear. This CDR3 region has 15 residues. V dropped 1 base and J dropped 6 bases, with 15 bases sitting between them. CDR1 and CDR2 (germline): SGHVS, FNYEAQ.

The gene calls are TRBV14 and TRBJ2-2, with 8 bases aligning to TRBD1. Trimming cost V 0 bases and J 0 bases; bases outside gene matches: 3. The CDR3 sequence is 17 residues long. Germline V gene sequence: CDR1 SGHDN, CDR2 FVKESK. In nucleotides, the CDR3 is TGTGCCAGCAGCCAAGATTGGGACAGGACGAACACCGGGGAGCTGTTTTTT. Translation: CASSQDWDRTNTGELFF.

This clonotype turned up a few times. This sequence joins TRBV12-3 or TRBV12-4 and TRBJ1-2; TRBD1 agrees at 8 bases. The trim removed 8 bases at V and 6 bases at J, leaving 2 bases unmatched. The CDR3 contains 11 residues. The CDR3 reads CASVTGDGYTF. CDR3 coding DNA: TGTGCCAGCGTGACAGGGGATGGCTACACCTTC.

The chain combines TRBV4-1 with TRBJ2-1; D might be TRBD2 (5 bases). The V gene's germline CDR1 is MGHRA and CDR2 YSYEKL. The CDR3 extends over 17 amino acids. Between the trimmed V and J ends, which lost 3 bases and 5 bases, there was a span of 20 bases. The DNA for the CDR3 is TGCGCCAGCAGCCAGGACTTGTTCGACGGAGCAAACAATGAGCAGTTCTTC. It translates to CASSQDLFDGANNEQFF.

This clonotype was seen more than once but under ten times. The V call is TRBV6-6, the J call TRBJ2-7; perhaps TRBD1 as D (6 bases). The CDR3 is made up of 12 amino acids. V was shortened by 8 bases and J by 4 bases, with 12 bases between the two germline ends. The V gene's germline CDR1 is MNHNY and CDR2 SVGAGI (reference sequence). CDR3 sequence reads: CASSGQRYEQYV. The CDR3 DNA reads as TGTGCCAGCTCGGGACAAAGATACGAGCAGTACGTC.

This clonotype was counted only a few times. This rearrangement joins TRBV7-6 to TRBJ1-3; 7 bases map to TRBD1. CDR1 is SGHVS and CDR2 is FNYEAQ in the germline V gene. Trimming at V came to 1 base and at J to 0 bases, leaving 9 bases not matched to a gene. The CDR3 is made up of 18 amino acids. Written as DNA, the CDR3 is TGTGCCAGCAGCTTAGGTCCGAGGAGGGACAGCTCTGGAAACACCATATATTTT. Amino acid sequence: CASSLGPRRDSSGNTIYF. Full variable domain (remainder filled in from reference TRBV7-6 and TRBJ1-3): GAGVSQSPRYKVTKRGQDVALRCDPISGHVSLYWYRQALGQGPEFLTYFNYEAQQDKSGLPNDRFSAERPEGSISTLTIQRTEQRDSAMYRCASSLGPRRDSSGNTIYFGEGSWLTVV.

This rearrangement joins TRBV27 to TRBJ2-7; D gene unclear. CDR1 and CDR2 from the germline V gene are MNHEY and SMNVEV (reference sequence). The length of the CDR3 is 13 residues. Between the trimmed V and J ends, which lost 4 bases and 2 bases, there was a span of 9 bases. This CDR3 is CASSSLSTYEQYF. For the CDR3, the DNA is TGTGCCAGCAGTTCCCTCTCAACCTACGAGCAGTACTTC.

The chain uses TRBV6-1 and TRBJ2-7; weak D call: TRBD2 (5 bases). Trimming left V 7 bases short and J 0 bases short, with 13 bases between. Germline V gene lookup returns CDR1 MNHNS and CDR2 SASEGT. CDR3 size: 14 residues. The CDR3 here is CASTHGENSYEQYV. The DNA for the CDR3 is TGTGCCAGCACCCACGGGGAAAACTCCTACGAGCAGTACGTC.

In regard to this clonotype: Relative to the germline gene, one junction end is altered; a read error may explain this. This rearrangement joins TRBV12-3 or TRBV12-4 to TRBJ1-2, with no clear D. The CDR3 sequence is 13 residues long. CDR3 nucleotide sequence: TGTGCCAGCAGTTTCGTAACTAACTATGACTACACCTTC. This encodes CASSFVTNYDYTF.

The chain recombines TRBV29-1 with TRBJ1-1, with D tentatively TRBD1 (6 bases). Between the trimmed V and J ends, which lost 7 bases and 0 bases, there was a span of 15 bases. Germline assignment: CDR1 SQVTM and CDR2 ANQGSEA. CDR3 length: 14 amino acids. The CDR3 protein is CSGRGARMNTEAFF. The CDR3 region has the DNA TGCAGCGGCCGGGGGGCGAGGATGAACACTGAAGCTTTCTTT.

This clonotype was found a few times. The chain recombines TRBV10-3 with TRBJ2-3; TRBD1 matches 8 bases. The V gene end was trimmed by 4 bases and the J gene end by 6 bases; junction bases not matched to a gene: 12. The CDR3 contains 16 residues. CDR1 and CDR2 from the germline V gene are ENHRY and SYGVKD. The CDR3 bases are TGTGCCATCAGTGCCCACCTTGAGACAGGGGTGGATACGCAGTATTTT. This gives the protein CAISAHLETGVDTQYF.